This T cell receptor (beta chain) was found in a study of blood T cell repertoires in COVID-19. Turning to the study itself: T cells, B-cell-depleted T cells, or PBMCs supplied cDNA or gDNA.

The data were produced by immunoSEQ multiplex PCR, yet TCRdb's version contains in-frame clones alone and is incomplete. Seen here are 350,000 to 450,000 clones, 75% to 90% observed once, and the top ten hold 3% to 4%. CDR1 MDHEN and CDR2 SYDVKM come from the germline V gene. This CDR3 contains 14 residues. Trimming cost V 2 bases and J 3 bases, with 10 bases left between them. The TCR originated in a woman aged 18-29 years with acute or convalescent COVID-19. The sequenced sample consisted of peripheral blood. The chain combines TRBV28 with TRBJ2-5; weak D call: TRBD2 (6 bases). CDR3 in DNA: TGTGCCAGCAGTTTAAGGAGGGTCGAAGAGACCCAGTACTTC. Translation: CASSLRRVEETQYF.